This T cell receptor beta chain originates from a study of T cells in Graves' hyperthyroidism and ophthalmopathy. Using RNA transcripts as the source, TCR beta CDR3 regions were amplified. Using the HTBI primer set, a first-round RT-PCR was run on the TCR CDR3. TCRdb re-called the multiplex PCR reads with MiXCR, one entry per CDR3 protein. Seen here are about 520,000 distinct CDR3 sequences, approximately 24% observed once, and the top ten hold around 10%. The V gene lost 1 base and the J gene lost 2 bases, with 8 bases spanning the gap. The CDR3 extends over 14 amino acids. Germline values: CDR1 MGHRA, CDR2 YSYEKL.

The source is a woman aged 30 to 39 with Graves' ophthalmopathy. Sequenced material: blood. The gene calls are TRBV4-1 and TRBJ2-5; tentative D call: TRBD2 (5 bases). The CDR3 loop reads CASSQGKRQETQYF. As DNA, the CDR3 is TGCGCCAGCAGCCAAGGGAAGCGGCAAGAGACCCAGTACTTC.